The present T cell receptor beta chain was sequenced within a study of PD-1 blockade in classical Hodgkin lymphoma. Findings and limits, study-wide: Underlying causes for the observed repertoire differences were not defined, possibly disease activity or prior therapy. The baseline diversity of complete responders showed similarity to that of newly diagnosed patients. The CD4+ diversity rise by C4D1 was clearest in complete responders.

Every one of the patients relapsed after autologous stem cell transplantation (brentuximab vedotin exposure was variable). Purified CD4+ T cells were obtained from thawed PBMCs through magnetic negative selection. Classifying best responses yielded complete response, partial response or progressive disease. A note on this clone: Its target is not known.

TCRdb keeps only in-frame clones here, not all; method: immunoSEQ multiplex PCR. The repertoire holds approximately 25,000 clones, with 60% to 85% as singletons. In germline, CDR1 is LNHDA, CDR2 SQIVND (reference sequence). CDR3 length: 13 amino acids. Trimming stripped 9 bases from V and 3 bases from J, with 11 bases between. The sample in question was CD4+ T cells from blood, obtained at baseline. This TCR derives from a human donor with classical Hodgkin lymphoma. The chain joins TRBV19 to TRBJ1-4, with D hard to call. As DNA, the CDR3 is TGTGCCAGCCAGAGGTTCCCTAATGAAAAACTGTTTTTT. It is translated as CASQRFPNEKLFF.